This TCR beta chain was retrieved from a study of shared clonotypes between healthy human individuals. Assay used: immunoSEQ multiplex PCR; TCRdb lists only in-frame clones, some missing. Of about 580,000 clones listed, more than 95% are singletons. This clone was recorded only once. Its specificity is not known. Positively selected for CCR7, the CD45RO-negative cells used as naive CD8 cells excluded terminally differentiated effector memory CD45RA+ cells. Study-wide results and limits: Across a few donors, naive CD4 shared 5% to 6%, naive CD8 3.5% to 4%, memory CD4 roughly 2.1%, memory CD8 approximately 0.4%. As a rule, naive subsets had a larger estimated richness than memory subsets. Against clonotypes common to all four donors, non-shared ones had lower generation probabilities.

V trimming: 0 bases; J trimming: 5 bases; junction bases outside the gene matches: 13. The germline V gene has CDR1 SGDLS and CDR2 YYNGEE. The CDR3 is made up of 19 amino acids. This receptor was identified in a man under 40 in good health. J is TRBJ2-1 and V is TRBV9; 11 bases are shared with TRBD1. Sequencing was performed on naive CD8+ T cells sorted from blood. For the CDR3, the DNA is TGTGCCAGCAGCGTAGCTACCTCGGACAGGGGGCCACCTAACAATGAGCAGTTCTTC. The encoded protein is CASSVATSDRGPPNNEQFF. The full variable domain, rest sourced from reference TRBV9 and TRBJ2-1, is DSGVTQTPKHLITATGQRVTLRCSPRSGDLSVYWYQQSLDQGLQFLIQYYNGEERAKGNILERFSAQQFPDLHSELNLSSLELGDSALYFCASSVATSDRGPPNNEQFFGPGTRLTVL.